The 5 T cell receptor beta chains below were found in one sample sequenced in a study of T cell repertoires in cytomegalovirus infection. These receptors' antigens are unknown. A single record per CDR3 protein comes from TCRdb applying MiXCR to the reads. The profile shows around 360,000 distinct CDR3 sequences, roughly 34% of them singletons. The sequencing here drew on cultured PBMCs, taken from culture after CMV antigen stimulation. These receptors were taken from a human donor in good health (CMV status not recorded). Some clones in this sample may be carry-over from other donors' samples.

The V and J genes are TRBV12-3 or TRBV12-4 and TRBJ2-2; no clear D gene. The ends were cut back, 7 bases at V and 7 bases at J, with 7 bases in the middle. The CDR3 is 11 residues long. CDR3 region: CASTLNGELFF. CDR3 DNA: TGTGCCAGCACCCTCAACGGGGAGCTGTTTTTT.

This clonotype was counted between two and nine times. The V and J genes are TRBV7-9 and TRBJ2-4, with D possibly called TRBD1 or TRBD2 (5 bases each). The V end was cut by 4 bases, the J end by 8 bases, with 12 bases between. CDR3 length: 13 residues. Germline V gives CDR1 SEHNR, CDR2 FQNEAQ (reference sequence). This CDR3 reads CASSWAGTDIQYF. In DNA form, the CDR3 reads TGTGCCAGCAGCTGGGCCGGGACCGACATTCAGTACTTC.

The V and J genes are TRBV19 and TRBJ1-2; D may be TRBD1 (5 bases). This CDR3 spans 15 amino acids. The V gene lost 5 bases and the J gene lost 6 bases, with 19 bases spanning the gap. Germline lookup yields CDR1 LNHDA and CDR2 SQIVND (reference sequence). The CDR3 DNA follows: TGTGCCAGTAGTTTGGTACCAGGGTCCCTAAATGGCTACACCTTC. Its protein product is CASSLVPGSLNGYTF. Supplemented by reference TRBV19 and TRBJ1-2, the full variable domain reads DGGITQSPKYLFRKEGQNVTLSCEQNLNHDAMYWYRQDPGQGLRLIYYSQIVNDFQKGDIAEGYSVSREKKESFPLTVTSAQKNPTAFYLCASSLVPGSLNGYTFGSGTRLTVV.

Concerning this clonotype itself: Given a much more abundant clone one base away, this may be a read error. The CDR3 does not close with the conserved phenylalanine or tryptophan, likely indicating a read error. CDR3 in amino acids: CASSLVVSTDTQYL. In DNA form, the CDR3 reads TGTGCCAGCAGCTTAGTAGTCAGCACAGATACGCAGTATCTT. The rearrangement joins TRBV7-2 to TRBJ2-3; D is ambiguous. The CDR3 loop spans 14 amino acids. V was trimmed by 1 base and J by 0 bases, leaving 5 bases between them. Germline V gene lookup returns CDR1 SGHTA and CDR2 FQGNSA.

The CDR3 sequence: CATSRERQGLNEQFF. In DNA form, the CDR3 reads TGTGCCACCAGCAGAGAGAGACAGGGCTTAAATGAGCAGTTCTTC. The rearrangement joins TRBV15 to TRBJ2-1; 7 nucleotides agree with TRBD1. The CDR3 length is 15 residues. V lost 0 bases and J lost 7; bases outside the gene matches: 6. CDR1 LNHNV and CDR2 YYDKDF come from the germline V gene (reference sequence).